This entry lists 17 T cell receptor beta chains sequenced from one sample in a study of cytomegalovirus exposure and HLA in healthy donors. PCR employed 60 Vbeta and 13 Jbeta primers. Profiled with immunoSEQ multiplex PCR; TCRdb holds only in-frame clones, not every one. The sample shows approximately 180,000 clones, around 80% of them seen only once. Sequencing was done on a sample of PBMCs. All receptors derive from a middle-aged woman in good health and CMV-seronegative.

The table lists this clone with a count of one. The chain is built from TRBV28 and TRBJ2-3; D unresolved. This CDR3 spans 13 amino acids. Germline V gene sequence: CDR1 MDHEN, CDR2 SYDVKM. V was trimmed by 8 bases and J by 2 bases, leaving 11 bases between them. CDR3 nucleotide sequence: TGTGCCAGCGGCCGGAGTAACACAGATACGCAGTATTTT. As protein: CASGRSNTDTQYF.

V and J are TRBV30 and TRBJ1-5; D is perhaps TRBD1 (5 bases). Germline V gene lookup returns CDR1 GTSNPN and CDR2 SVGIG (reference sequence). This CDR3 has 16 amino acids. V lost 1 base to trimming and J lost 2 bases, with 15 bases between them. The CDR3 is CAWSASAGLGNQPQHF. In DNA, the CDR3 is TGTGCCTGGAGTGCCAGCGCGGGGCTGGGCAATCAGCCCCAGCATTTT.

J is TRBJ2-7 and V is TRBV7-9, with 9 bases lining up with TRBD1. V was clipped by 5 bases and J by 7 bases; unmatched bases: 12. This CDR3 comprises 15 residues. The germline V gene has CDR1 SEHNR and CDR2 FQNEAQ (reference sequence). The CDR3 coding sequence is TGTGCCAGCAGCCTAACCTATGACAGGGGGAGTGAGCAGTACTTC. It encodes CASSLTYDRGSEQYF.

This clone was seen more than once but under ten times. The V gene is TRBV7-3, the J gene TRBJ1-1; D ambiguous. Germline V gene data show CDR1 as SGHTA and CDR2 as FQGTGA. The CDR3 consists of 14 residues. V was trimmed by 2 bases and J by 3 bases, leaving 10 bases between them. CDR3 amino acids: CASSLRLGDTEAFF. In DNA, the CDR3 is TGTGCCAGCAGCTTACGTTTGGGCGACACTGAAGCTTTCTTT.

The genes are TRBV15 and TRBJ2-7, with D possibly TRBD1 on 6 matching bases. This CDR3 spans 14 amino acids. Trimming removed 3 bases from V and 0 bases from J, with 9 bases in between. Per the germline V gene, CDR1 is LNHNV and CDR2 is YYDKDF (reference sequence). The CDR3 coding sequence is TGTGCCACCAGCAGGGACAGATTCTCCTACGAGCAGTACTTC. Its protein is CATSRDRFSYEQYF.

This rearrangement joins TRBV7-9 to TRBJ2-1, with 9 bases identical to TRBD2. Germline CDR1 is SEHNR and CDR2 is FQNEAQ (reference sequence). The CDR3 has 16 amino acids. V was pared by 5 bases and J by 6 bases, with 11 bases of the junction left unmatched. Written as DNA, the CDR3 is TGTGCCAGCAGCCCCCCGACTAGCGGTCTAAGCAATGAGCAGTTCTTC. Its protein product is CASSPPTSGLSNEQFF. The full variable domain, rest sourced from reference TRBV7-9 and TRBJ2-1, is DTGVSQNPRHKITKRGQNVTFRCDPISEHNRLYWYRQTLGQGPEFLTYFQNEAQLEKSRLLSDRFSAERPKGSFSTLEIQRTEQGDSAMYLCASSPPTSGLSNEQFFGPGTRLTVL.

This chain connects TRBV19 to TRBJ1-1; D call uncertain. The V gene's germline CDR1 is LNHDA and CDR2 SQIVND (reference sequence). Trimming took off 6 bases at V and 5 bases at J, with 13 bases between the two ends. This CDR3 has 13 amino acids. CDR3 nucleotides: TGTGCCAGTAGGCGGAGTGACGCGACTGAAGCTTTCTTT. Amino acid sequence: CASRRSDATEAFF.

The chain is built from TRBV11-3 and TRBJ2-2; D perhaps matches TRBD2 (6 bases). With 5 bases removed from V and 6 bases from J, the gap between germline ends came to 19 bases. There are 16 residues in the CDR3. CDR1 SGHNT and CDR2 YENEEA come from the germline V gene. The CDR3 DNA follows: TGTGCCAGCAGCCTATCCCAGGGACTCCCGGCCGGGGAGCTGTTTTTT. It specifies CASSLSQGLPAGELFF.

The chain recombines TRBV6-6 with TRBJ2-1; 8 bases align to TRBD2. The germline V gene encodes CDR1 MNHNY and CDR2 SVGAGI (reference sequence). The V segment lost 2 bases and the J segment 4 bases; nucleotides outside the gene matches: 7. The CDR3 loop spans 16 amino acids. The CDR3 is CASSYPEREWYNEQFF. In DNA, the CDR3 is TGTGCCAGCAGTTACCCGGAGCGGGAGTGGTACAATGAGCAGTTCTTC.

The CDR3 loop is CASRSSYRVLQETQYF. The CDR3 region has the DNA TGTGCCAGCAGAAGTTCGTACAGGGTGCTACAAGAGACCCAGTACTTC. The genes are TRBV27 and TRBJ2-5; tentatively, D is TRBD1 (6 bases). The CDR3 consists of 16 residues. Trimming removed 6 bases at V and 2 bases at J, with 19 bases between. CDR1 and CDR2 from the germline V gene are MNHEY and SMNVEV (reference sequence).

This chain joins TRBV7-2 and TRBJ2-3, with a possible D match to TRBD2 (6 bases). This CDR3 is built from 17 residues. Germline values: CDR1 SGHTA, CDR2 FQGNSA. V lost 0 bases to trimming and J lost 1 base, with 14 bases between them. The DNA for the CDR3 is TGTGCCAGCAGCTTAGCGCTCGGGGGTTGGGGCACAGATACGCAGTATTTT. As protein: CASSLALGGWGTDTQYF.

This chain connects TRBV11-1 to TRBJ2-2, with D possibly being TRBD2 (6 bases). CDR1 and CDR2 from the germline V gene are SGHAT and FQDESV (reference sequence). The CDR3 runs 16 residues. The ends were cut back, 3 bases at V and 0 bases at J, with 11 bases in the middle. The CDR3 nucleotides read TGTGCCAGCAGCTTCCCGACGGGGGCGAACACCGGGGAGCTGTTTTTT. This sequence encodes CASSFPTGANTGELFF.

The rearrangement links TRBV9 to TRBJ2-3; 7 bases line up with TRBD2. Trimming took 0 bases from V and 4 from J; bases not matched to a gene: 5. Per germline, CDR1 SGDLS and CDR2 YYNGEE. This CDR3 is built from 15 residues. The DNA of the CDR3 is TGTGCCAGCAGCGTAGTGGCGGGAGCCCCAGATACGCAGTATTTT. It codes for CASSVVAGAPDTQYF.

This rearrangement joins TRBV10-3 to TRBJ1-1; no reliable D call. Trimming pared 11 bases from V and 4 bases from J, leaving 14 bases between. The CDR3 sequence is 12 residues long. Germline V gene sequence: CDR1 ENHRY, CDR2 SYGVKD. CDR3 sequence (DNA): TGTGCCTCGTCCCCCCGGGGCACTGAAGCTTTCTTT. Translating it yields CASSPRGTEAFF.

The chain employs TRBV30 and TRBJ1-2, with no clear D. Trimming pared 2 bases from V and 4 bases from J, leaving 14 bases between. CDR1 is GTSNPN, CDR2 SVGIG, per germline (reference sequence). This CDR3 is built from 14 residues. The CDR3: CAWSPGQSFYGYTF. The CDR3 region has the DNA TGTGCCTGGAGTCCTGGGCAGTCGTTCTATGGCTACACCTTC.

This chain connects TRBV9 to TRBJ1-6; TRBD1 might be the D (5 bases). Trimming pared 0 bases from V and 10 bases from J, leaving 11 bases between. Germline loops: CDR1 SGDLS, CDR2 YYNGEE. There are 14 residues in the CDR3. For the CDR3, the DNA is TGTGCCAGCAGCGTAGAGGTCCAGGGATCACCCCTCCACTTT. Amino acid sequence: CASSVEVQGSPLHF.

The chain carries TRBV27 and TRBJ1-1; no definite D call. The germline gives CDR1 MNHEY, CDR2 SMNVEV (reference sequence). The CDR3 is 14 amino acids. V dropped 3 bases and J dropped 1 base, with 9 bases sitting between them. The CDR3 nucleotides read TGTGCCAGCAGTTTGGAGGGCTGGAACACTGAAGCTTTCTTT. Protein product: CASSLEGWNTEAFF.